This T cell receptor (beta chain) was recorded in a study of T cell responses to AZD1222 COVID-19 vaccine. The CDR3 is made up of 16 amino acids. Germline values: CDR1 SGHRS, CDR2 YFSETQ. The ends lost 0 bases at V and 1 base at J; junction bases unmatched: 3. Measured with immunoSEQ multiplex PCR; TCRdb has only the in-frame clones, and not every one. The data contain roughly 130,000 clones, approximately 86% of them seen just once; the ten biggest clones take up approximately 1.6%. Findings of the study overall: At study baseline, merely a handful of AZD1222 recipients were seropositive.

Details on this clone: Its antigen is not identified.

The rearrangement uses TRBV5-1 and TRBJ2-3, with 9 bases matching TRBD1. Sequenced here: peripheral blood, sampled on day 0 of AZD1222 vaccination. This clonotype originated in an adult in good health. CDR3 sequence reads: CASSLDRGLGTDTQYF. The CDR3, as DNA: TGCGCCAGCAGCTTGGACAGGGGGCTTGGCACAGATACGCAGTATTTT.